The clone carrying this TCR beta chain appeared a few times. The source of the sample is a study of T cells in Graves' hyperthyroidism and ophthalmopathy. In the study overall: Staff took peripheral blood when the initial diagnosis was made, before any treatment began.

TCR beta CDR3 sequences were amplified from RNA transcripts. First-round RT-PCR of the TCR CDR3 relied on the HTBI primer set. TCRdb reprocessed the multiplex PCR reads via MiXCR and lists one record per CDR3 protein. The table records 35,000 to 45,000 distinct CDR3 sequences, approximately 50% of them present only once. Patients were excluded because of uncontrolled infection, other autoimmune disease, pregnancy or lactation. The CDR3 runs 17 residues. In germline, CDR1 is KGHSH, CDR2 LQKENI. V lost 4 bases and J 2 bases, leaving 18 bases between the germline ends. Sequenced material: blood. The clonotype originates from a woman in her forties or fifties with Graves' hyperthyroidism that later progressed to Graves' ophthalmopathy. The chain couples TRBV18 to TRBJ2-1, with D tentatively TRBD2 (6 bases). The CDR3 region is CASSLVVGRGPYNEQFF. CDR3 in DNA: TGTGCCAGCTCACTGGTGGTCGGGCGGGGCCCCTACAATGAGCAGTTCTTC.